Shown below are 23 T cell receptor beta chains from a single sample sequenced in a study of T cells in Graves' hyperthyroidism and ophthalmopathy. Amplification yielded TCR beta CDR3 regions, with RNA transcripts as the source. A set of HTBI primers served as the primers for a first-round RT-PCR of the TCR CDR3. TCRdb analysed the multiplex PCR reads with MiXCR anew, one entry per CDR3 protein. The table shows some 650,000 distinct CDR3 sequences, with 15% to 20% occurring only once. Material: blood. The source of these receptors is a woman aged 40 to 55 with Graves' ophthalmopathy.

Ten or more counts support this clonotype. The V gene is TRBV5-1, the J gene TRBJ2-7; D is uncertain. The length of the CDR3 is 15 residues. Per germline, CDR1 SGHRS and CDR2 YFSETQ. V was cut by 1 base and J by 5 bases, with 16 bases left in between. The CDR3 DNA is TGCGCCAGCAGCTTGACTCGGGCCCCTTCAGACGAGCAGTACTTC. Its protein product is CASSLTRAPSDEQYF. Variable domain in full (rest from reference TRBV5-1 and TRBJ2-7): KAGVTQTPRYLIKTRGQQVTLSCSPISGHRSVSWYQQTPGQGLQFLFEYFSETQRNKGNFPGRFSGRQFSNSRSEMNVSTLELGDSALYLCASSLTRAPSDEQYFGPGTRLTVT.

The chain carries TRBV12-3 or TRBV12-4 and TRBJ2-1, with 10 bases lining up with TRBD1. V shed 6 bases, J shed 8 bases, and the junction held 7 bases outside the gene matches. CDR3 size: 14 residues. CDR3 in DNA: TGTGCCAGCAGCGGACAGGGGGGTATCCATGAGCAGTTCTTC. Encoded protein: CASSGQGGIHEQFF.

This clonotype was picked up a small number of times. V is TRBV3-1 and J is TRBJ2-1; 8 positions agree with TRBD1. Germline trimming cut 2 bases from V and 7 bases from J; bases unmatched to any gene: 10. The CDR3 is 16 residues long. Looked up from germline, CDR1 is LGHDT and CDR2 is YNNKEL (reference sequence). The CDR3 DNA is TGTGCCAGCAGCCAAACAGCCGGGACAGGAAAGAATGAGCAGTTCTTC. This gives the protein CASSQTAGTGKNEQFF.

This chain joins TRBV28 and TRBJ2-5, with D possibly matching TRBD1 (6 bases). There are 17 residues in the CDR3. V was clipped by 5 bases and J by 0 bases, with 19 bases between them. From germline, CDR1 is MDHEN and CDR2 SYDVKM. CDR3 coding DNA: TGTGCCAGCAGTCGAGGAACAGGGTTCTGGTACCAAGAGACCCAGTACTTC. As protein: CASSRGTGFWYQETQYF.

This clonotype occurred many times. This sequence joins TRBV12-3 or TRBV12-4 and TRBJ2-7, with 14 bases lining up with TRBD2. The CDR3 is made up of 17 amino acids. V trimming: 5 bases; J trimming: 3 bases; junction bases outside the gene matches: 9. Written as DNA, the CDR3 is TGTGCCAGCAGTCCCGGGACTAGCGGGAGTGGGGGCTACGAGCAGTACTTC. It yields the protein CASSPGTSGSGGYEQYF.

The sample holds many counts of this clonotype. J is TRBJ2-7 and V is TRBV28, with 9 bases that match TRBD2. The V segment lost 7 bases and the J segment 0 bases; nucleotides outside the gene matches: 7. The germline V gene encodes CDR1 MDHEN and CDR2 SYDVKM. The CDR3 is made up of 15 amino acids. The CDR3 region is CASIANSGSSYEQYF. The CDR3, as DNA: TGTGCCAGCATCGCTAATAGCGGGAGCTCCTACGAGCAGTACTTC.

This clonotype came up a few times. The CDR3 is CASSWGTLGTEAFF. DNA for the CDR3: TGTGCCAGCAGTTGGGGGACACTGGGCACTGAAGCTTTCTTT. The J gene is TRBJ1-1, the V gene TRBV12-3 or TRBV12-4; a weak D match, TRBD1 (6 bases). The ends were cut back, 4 bases at V and 4 bases at J, with 13 bases in the middle. This CDR3 has 14 residues.

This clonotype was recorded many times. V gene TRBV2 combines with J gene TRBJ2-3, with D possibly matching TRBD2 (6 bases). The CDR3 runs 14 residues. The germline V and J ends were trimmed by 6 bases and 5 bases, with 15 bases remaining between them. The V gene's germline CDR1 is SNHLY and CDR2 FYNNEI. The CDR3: CASRPGSLGDTQYF. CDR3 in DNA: TGTGCCAGCAGACCCGGGAGCCTCGGAGATACGCAGTATTTT.

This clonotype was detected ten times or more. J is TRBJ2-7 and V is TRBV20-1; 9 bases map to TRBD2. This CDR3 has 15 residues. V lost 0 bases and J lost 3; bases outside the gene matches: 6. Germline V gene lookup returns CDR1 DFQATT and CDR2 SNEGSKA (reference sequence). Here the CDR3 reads CSARDGGTSFYEQYF. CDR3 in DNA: TGCAGTGCTAGAGATGGGGGGACTAGCTTCTACGAGCAGTACTTC.

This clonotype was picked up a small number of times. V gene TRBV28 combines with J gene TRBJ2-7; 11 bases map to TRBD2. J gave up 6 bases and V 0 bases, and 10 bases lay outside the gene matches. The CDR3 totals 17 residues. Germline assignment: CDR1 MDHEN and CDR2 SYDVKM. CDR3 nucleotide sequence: TGTGCCAGCAGTTTATGGGCTAGCGGGAGGAGGTCTGTCGAGCAGTACTTC. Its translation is CASSLWASGRRSVEQYF.

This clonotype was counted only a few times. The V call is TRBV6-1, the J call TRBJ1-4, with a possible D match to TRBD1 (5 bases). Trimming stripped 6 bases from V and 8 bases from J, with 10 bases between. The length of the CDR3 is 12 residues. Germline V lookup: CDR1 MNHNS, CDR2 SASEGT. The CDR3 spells CASSPGAEKLFF. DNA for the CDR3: TGTGCCAGCAGCCCTGGGGCGGAAAAACTGTTTTTT.

CDR3 DNA: TGTGCCAGTAGTGACAGACTAGCGGGGGGGCGAGAGACCCAGTACTTC. Protein product: CASSDRLAGGRETQYF. V usage is TRBV19 and J usage is TRBJ2-5; TRBD2 aligns across 14 bases. CDR1 is LNHDA, CDR2 SQIVND, per germline (reference sequence). The CDR3 is 16 residues long. V dropped 5 bases and J dropped 4; count of bases not matched to a gene: 6.

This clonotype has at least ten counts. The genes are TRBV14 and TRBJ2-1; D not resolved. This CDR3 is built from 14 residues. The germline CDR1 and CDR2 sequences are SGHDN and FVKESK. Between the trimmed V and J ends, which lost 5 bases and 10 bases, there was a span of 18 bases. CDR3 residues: CASSAHPRGDEQFF. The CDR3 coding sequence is TGTGCCAGCAGCGCCCACCCTCGCGGAGACGAGCAGTTCTTC.

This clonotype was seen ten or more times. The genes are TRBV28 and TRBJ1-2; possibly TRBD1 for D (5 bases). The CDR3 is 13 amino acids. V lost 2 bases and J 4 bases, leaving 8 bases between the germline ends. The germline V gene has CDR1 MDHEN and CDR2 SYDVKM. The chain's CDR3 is CASSLGGTYGYTF. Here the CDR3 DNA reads TGTGCCAGCAGTTTAGGGGGGACCTATGGCTACACCTTC.

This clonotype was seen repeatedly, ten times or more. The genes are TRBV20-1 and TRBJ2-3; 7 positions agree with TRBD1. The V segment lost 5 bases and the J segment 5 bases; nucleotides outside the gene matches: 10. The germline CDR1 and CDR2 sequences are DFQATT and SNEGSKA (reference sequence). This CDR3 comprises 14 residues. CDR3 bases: TGCAGTGCTCCGGACAGGAATCGTGGAGATACGCAGTATTTT. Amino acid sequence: CSAPDRNRGDTQYF.

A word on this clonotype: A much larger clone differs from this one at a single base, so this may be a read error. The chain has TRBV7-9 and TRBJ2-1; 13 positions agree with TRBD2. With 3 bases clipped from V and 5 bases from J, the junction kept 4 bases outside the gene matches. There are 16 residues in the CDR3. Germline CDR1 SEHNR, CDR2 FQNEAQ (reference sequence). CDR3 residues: CASSFTSGGADNEQFF. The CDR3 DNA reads TGTGCCAGCAGCTTCACTAGCGGGGGGGCCGACAATGAGCAGTTCTTC.

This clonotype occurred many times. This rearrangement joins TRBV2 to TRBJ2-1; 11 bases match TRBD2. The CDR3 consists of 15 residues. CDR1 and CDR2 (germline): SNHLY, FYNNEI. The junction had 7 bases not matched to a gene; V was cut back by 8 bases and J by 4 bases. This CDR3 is CASLTGTSGYNEQFF. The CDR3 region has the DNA TGTGCCAGCCTTACCGGGACTAGCGGTTACAATGAGCAGTTCTTC. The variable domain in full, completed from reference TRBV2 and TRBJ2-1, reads EPEVTQTPSHQVTQMGQEVILRCVPISNHLYFYWYRQILGQKVEFLVSFYNNEISEKSEIFDDQFSVERPDGSNFTLKIRSTKLEDSAMYFCASLTGTSGYNEQFFGPGTRLTVL.

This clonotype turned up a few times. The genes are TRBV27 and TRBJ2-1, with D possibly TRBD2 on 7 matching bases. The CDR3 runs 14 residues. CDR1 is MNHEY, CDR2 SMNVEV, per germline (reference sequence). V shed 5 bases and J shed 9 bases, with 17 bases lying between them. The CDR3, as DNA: TGTGCCAGCAGTGCCCAGGGGAGGGTAGGTGAGCAGTTCTTC. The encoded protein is CASSAQGRVGEQFF.

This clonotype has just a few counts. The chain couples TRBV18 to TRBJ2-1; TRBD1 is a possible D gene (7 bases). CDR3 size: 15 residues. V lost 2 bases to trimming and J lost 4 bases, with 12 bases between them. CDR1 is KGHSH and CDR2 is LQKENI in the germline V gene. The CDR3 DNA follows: TGTGCCAGCTCACCAACCCAGGGGGGTTACAATGAGCAGTTCTTC. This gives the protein CASSPTQGGYNEQFF.

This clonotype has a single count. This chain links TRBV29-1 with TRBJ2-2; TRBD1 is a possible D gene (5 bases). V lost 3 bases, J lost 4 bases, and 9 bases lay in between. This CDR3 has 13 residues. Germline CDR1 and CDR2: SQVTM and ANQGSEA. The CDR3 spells CSVEGRVTGELFF. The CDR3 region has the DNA TGCAGCGTTGAGGGCAGGGTCACCGGGGAGCTGTTTTTT.

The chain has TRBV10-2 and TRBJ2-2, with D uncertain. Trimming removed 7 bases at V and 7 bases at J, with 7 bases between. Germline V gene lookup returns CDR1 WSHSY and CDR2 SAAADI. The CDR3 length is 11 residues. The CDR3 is CASNLGGELFF. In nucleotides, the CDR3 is TGCGCCAGCAACCTCGGCGGGGAGCTGTTTTTT.

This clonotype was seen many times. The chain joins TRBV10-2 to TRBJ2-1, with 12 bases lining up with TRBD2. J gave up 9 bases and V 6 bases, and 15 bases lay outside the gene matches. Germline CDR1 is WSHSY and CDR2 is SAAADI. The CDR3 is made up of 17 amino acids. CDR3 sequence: CASRVLAGGPRTIEQFF. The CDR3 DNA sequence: TGCGCCAGCAGGGTGCTAGCGGGAGGGCCCAGGACAATTGAGCAGTTCTTC.

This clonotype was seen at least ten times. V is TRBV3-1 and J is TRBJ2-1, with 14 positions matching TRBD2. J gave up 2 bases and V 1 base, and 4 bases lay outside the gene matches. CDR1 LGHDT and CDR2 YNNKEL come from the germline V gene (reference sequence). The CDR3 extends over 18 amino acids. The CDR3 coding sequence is TGTGCCAGCAGCCAAGGGACTAGCGGGGGGAGGACCTACAATGAGCAGTTCTTC. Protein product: CASSQGTSGGRTYNEQFF.